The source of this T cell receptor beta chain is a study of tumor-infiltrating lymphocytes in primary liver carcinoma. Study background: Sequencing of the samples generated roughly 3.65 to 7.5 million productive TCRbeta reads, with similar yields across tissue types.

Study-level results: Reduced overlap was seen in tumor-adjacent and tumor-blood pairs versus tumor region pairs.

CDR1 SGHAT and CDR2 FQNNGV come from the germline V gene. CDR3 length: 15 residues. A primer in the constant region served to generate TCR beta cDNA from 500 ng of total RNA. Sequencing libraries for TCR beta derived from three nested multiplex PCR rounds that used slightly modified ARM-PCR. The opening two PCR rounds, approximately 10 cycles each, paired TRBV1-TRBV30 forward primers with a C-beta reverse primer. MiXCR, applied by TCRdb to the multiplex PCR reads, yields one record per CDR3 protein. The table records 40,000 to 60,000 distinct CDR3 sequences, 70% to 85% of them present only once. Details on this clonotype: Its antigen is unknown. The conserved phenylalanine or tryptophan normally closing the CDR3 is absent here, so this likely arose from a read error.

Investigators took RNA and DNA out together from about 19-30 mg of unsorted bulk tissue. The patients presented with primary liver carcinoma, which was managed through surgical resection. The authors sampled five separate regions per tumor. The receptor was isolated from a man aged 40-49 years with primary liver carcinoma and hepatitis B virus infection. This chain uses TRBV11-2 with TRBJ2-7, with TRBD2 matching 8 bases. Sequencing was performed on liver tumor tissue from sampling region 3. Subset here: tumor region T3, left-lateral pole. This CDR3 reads CTFSQCSGGGYEQYL. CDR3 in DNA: TGTACCTTCAGCCAATGTTCGGGAGGGGGCTACGAGCAGTACCTC.